This paragraph covers one TCR beta chain sequence. Repertoires were generated with immunoSEQ multiplex PCR, while TCRdb's copy carries only in-frame clones and drops some. Found here are approximately 20,000 clones, more than 75% of them singletons; the top ten hold about 16%. Germline V gives CDR1 MGHDK, CDR2 SYGVNS. V lost 4 bases and J 0 bases, leaving 9 bases between the germline ends. The CDR3 sequence is 15 residues long. The sample comes from a study of blood T cell repertoires in COVID-19. The chain has TRBV25-1 and TRBJ1-4; D possibly corresponds to TRBD1 (6 bases). This sequence originates from a human donor in a cohort sampled during active COVID-19. The sample consisted of peripheral blood. The CDR3 region is CASSAPGATNEKLFF. As DNA, the CDR3 is TGTGCCAGCAGTGCTCCAGGGGCAACTAATGAAAAACTGTTTTTT.